The T cell receptor (beta chain) described here comes from a study of regulatory T cells in long-lasting Graves disease. The wider study: A definition of persistent Graves' disease required over 5 years of antithyroid drugs plus positive TSH receptor antibodies. Whole-study findings and limits: Persistent disease exhibited a predilection for TRBV28, TRBJ1-2 and TRBJ2-5.

Time point indicated: persistent/refractory GD, antithyroid drugs over 5 years with positive TRAb. PBMC RNA served as the TCR library source. Guidelines of the American Thyroid Association were used to diagnose Graves' disease. On this clonotype: What it binds is not known.

CDR3 regions were amplified by Arm-PCR using iRepertoire HTBI primers to build TCR beta libraries. TCRdb reprocessed the multiplex PCR reads with MiXCR, giving one entry per CDR3 protein. The sample contains 600,000 to 800,000 distinct CDR3 sequences, 25% to 35% of which appear only once. Germline trimming cut 6 bases from V and 1 base from J; bases unmatched to any gene: 17. The CDR3 covers 18 residues. Germline V CDR1 and CDR2: MNHEY, SMNVEV (reference sequence). The sample in question was peripheral blood mononuclear cells (PBMCs), obtained when the disease was refractory, from a patient treated with antithyroid drugs. This chain uses TRBV27 with TRBJ1-1, with 7 bases aligning to TRBD1. This clonotype was sampled from a female donor with Graves disease. CDR3 bases: TGTGCCAGCAGCCTACGACAGGGCCTTGGGACGGCGAACACTGAAGCTTTCTTT. Amino acids: CASSLRQGLGTANTEAFF.